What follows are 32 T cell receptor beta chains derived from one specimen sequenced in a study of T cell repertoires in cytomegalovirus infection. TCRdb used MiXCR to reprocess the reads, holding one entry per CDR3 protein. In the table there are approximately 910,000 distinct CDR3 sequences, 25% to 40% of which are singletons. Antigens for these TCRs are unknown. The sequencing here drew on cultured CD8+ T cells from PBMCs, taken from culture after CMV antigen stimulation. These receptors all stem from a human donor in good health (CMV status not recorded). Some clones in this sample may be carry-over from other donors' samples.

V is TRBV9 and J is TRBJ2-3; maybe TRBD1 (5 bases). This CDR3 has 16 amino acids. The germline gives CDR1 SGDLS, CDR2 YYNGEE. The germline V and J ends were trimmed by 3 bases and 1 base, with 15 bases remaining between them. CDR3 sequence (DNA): TGTGCCAGCAGCGAACACAGGAGAGGTGGCACAGATACGCAGTATTTT. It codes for CASSEHRRGGTDTQYF.

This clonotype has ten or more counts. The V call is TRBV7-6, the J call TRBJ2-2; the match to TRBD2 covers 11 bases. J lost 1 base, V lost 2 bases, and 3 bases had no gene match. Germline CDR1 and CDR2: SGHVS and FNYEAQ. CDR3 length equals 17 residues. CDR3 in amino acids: CASSLPGLAVNTGELFF. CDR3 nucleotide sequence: TGTGCCAGCAGCTTACCGGGACTAGCGGTGAACACCGGGGAGCTGTTTTTT.

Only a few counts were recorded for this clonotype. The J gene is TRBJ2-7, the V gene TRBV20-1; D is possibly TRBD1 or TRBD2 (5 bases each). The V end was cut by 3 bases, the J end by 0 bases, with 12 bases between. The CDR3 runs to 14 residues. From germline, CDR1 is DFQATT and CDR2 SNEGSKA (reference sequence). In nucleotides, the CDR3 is TGCAGTGCTAGTTCGGGGCTCAGCTCCTACGAGCAGTACTTC. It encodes CSASSGLSSYEQYF.

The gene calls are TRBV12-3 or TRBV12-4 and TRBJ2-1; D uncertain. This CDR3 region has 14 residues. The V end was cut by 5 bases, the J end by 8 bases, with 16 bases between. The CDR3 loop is CASSPDSLVDEQFF. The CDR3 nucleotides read TGTGCCAGCAGTCCTGACTCCCTCGTGGATGAGCAGTTCTTC.

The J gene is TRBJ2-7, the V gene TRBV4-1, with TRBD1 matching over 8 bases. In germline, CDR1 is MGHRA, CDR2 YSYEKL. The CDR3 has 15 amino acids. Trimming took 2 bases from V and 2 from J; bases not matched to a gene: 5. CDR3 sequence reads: CASSQTSTGAYEQYV. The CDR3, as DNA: TGCGCCAGCAGCCAAACGTCGACAGGGGCCTACGAGCAGTACGTC.

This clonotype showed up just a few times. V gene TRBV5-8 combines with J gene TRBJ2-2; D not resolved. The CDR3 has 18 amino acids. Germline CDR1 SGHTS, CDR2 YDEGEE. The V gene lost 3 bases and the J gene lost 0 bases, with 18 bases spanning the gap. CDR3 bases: TGTGCCAGCAGCTCCGACCCTCCCGCCGTGACGAACACCGGGGAGCTGTTTTTT. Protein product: CASSSDPPAVTNTGELFF.

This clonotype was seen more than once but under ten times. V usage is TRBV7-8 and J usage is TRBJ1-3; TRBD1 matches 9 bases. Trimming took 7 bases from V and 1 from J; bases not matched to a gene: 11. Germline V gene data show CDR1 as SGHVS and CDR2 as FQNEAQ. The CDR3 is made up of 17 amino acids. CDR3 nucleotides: TGTGCCAGCATCTCGGGGGACAGGGAACTTTCTGGAAACACCATATATTTT. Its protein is CASISGDRELSGNTIYF. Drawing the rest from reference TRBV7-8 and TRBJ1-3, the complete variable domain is GAGVSQSPRYKVAKRGQDVALRCDPISGHVSLFWYQQALGQGPEFLTYFQNEAQLDKSGLPSDRFFAERPEGSVSTLKIQRTQQEDSAVYLCASISGDRELSGNTIYFGEGSWLTVV.

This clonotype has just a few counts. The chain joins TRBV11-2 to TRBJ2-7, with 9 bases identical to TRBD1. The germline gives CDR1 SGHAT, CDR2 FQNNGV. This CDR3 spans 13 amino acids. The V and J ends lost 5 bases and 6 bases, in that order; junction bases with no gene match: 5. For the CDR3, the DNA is TGTGCCAGCAGCCCAAGACAGGGGGGCGAGCAGTACGTC. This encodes CASSPRQGGEQYV.

CDR3 amino acids: CASSEWVLLEAFF. As DNA, the CDR3 is TGTGCCAGCAGTGAGTGGGTTCTCCTCGAAGCTTTCTTT. V gene TRBV2 combines with J gene TRBJ1-1; no firm D call. The CDR3 contains 13 residues. Germline assignment: CDR1 SNHLY and CDR2 FYNNEI. Deletions cut 3 bases from V and 8 bases from J, with 13 bases between. Variable domain in full (rest from reference TRBV2 and TRBJ1-1): EPEVTQTPSHQVTQMGQEVILRCVPISNHLYFYWYRQILGQKVEFLVSFYNNEISEKSEIFDDQFSVERPDGSNFTLKIRSTKLEDSAMYFCASSEWVLLEAFFGQGTRLTVV.

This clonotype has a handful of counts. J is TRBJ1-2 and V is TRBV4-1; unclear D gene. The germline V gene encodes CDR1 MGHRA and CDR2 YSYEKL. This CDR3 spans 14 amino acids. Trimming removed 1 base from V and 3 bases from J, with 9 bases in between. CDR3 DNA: TGCGCCAGCAGCCAAGGAGGGTTGTACTATGGCTACACCTTC. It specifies CASSQGGLYYGYTF.

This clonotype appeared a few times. In nucleotides, the CDR3 is TGTGCCAGCAGCCAAGGAGCACTTTGGGGCTACACCTTC. Its protein product is CASSQGALWGYTF. V usage is TRBV3-1 and J usage is TRBJ1-2; D ambiguous. V was shortened by 1 base and J by 8 bases, with 11 bases between the two germline ends. Germline V gives CDR1 LGHDT, CDR2 YNNKEL (reference sequence). The CDR3 is 13 amino acids. Based on the CDR3 plus reference TRBV3-1 and TRBJ1-2, the full variable domain is DTAVSQTPKYLVTQMGNDKSIKCEQNLGHDTMYWYKQDSKKFLKIMFSYNNKELIINETVPNRFSPKSPDKAHLNLHINSLELGDSAVYFCASSQGALWGYTFGSGTRLTVV.

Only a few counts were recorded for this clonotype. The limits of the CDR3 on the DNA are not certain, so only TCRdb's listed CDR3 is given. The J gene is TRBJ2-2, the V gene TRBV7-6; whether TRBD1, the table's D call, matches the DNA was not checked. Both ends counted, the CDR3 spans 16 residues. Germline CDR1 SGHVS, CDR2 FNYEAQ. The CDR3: CASPGTQVRRAGELFF.

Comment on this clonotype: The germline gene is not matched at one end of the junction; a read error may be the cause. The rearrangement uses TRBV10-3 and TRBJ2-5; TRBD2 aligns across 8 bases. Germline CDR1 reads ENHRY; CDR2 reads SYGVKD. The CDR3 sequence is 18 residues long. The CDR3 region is CAISVTAATRRGGEAQYF. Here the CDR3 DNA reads TGTGCCATCAGTGTGACGGCCGCTACACGCCGGGGGGGAGAGGCCCAGTACTTC.

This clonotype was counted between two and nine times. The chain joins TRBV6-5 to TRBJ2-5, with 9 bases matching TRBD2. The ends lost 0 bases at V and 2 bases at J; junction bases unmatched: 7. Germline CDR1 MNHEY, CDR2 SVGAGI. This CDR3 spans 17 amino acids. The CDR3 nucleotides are TGTGCCAGCAGTTACTCCACTAGCGGGCGTGATCAAGAGACCCAGTACTTC. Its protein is CASSYSTSGRDQETQYF.

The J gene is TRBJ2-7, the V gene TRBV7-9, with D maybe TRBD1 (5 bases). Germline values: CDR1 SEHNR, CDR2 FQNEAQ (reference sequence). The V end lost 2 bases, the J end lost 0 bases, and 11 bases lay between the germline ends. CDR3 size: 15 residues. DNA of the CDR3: TGTGCCAGCAGCTTACCAGGGAAACCCTCCTACGAGCAGTACGTC. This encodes CASSLPGKPSYEQYV.

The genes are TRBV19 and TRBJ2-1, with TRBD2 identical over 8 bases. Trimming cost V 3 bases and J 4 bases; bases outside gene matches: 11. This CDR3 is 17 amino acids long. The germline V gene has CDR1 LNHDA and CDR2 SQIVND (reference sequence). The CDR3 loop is CASSILGGSGGYNEQFF. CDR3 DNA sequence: TGTGCCAGTAGTATCCTAGGAGGCAGCGGGGGTTACAATGAGCAGTTCTTC.

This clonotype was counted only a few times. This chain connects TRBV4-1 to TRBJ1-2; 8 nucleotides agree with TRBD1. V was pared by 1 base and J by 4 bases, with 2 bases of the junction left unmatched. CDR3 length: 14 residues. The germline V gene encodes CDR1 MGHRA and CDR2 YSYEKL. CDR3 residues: CASSQGQGRYGYTF. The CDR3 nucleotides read TGCGCCAGCAGCCAAGGACAGGGGCGCTATGGCTACACCTTC.

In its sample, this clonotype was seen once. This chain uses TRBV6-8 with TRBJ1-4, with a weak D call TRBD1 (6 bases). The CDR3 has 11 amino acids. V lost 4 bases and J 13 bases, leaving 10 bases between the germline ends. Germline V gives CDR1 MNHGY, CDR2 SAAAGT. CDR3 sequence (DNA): TGTGCCAGCAGTTTTGGGGGCATACTGTTTTTT. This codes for CASSFGGILFF.

The CDR3: CASSYPGGTRNSNQPQHF. The DNA of the CDR3 is TGTGCCAGCAGTTACCCGGGCGGCACCCGCAATAGCAATCAGCCCCAGCATTTT. The gene calls are TRBV6-2 or TRBV6-3 and TRBJ1-5; D call uncertain. The ends were cut back, 2 bases at V and 0 bases at J, with 17 bases in the middle. This CDR3 is built from 18 residues. Germline assignment: CDR1 MNHEY and CDR2 SVGEGT.

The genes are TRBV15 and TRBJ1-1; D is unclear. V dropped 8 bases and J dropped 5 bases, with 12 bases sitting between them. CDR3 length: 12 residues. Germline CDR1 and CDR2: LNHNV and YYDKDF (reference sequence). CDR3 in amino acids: CATAAGGTEAFF. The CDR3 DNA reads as TGTGCCACCGCTGCCGGTGGTACTGAAGCTTTCTTT.

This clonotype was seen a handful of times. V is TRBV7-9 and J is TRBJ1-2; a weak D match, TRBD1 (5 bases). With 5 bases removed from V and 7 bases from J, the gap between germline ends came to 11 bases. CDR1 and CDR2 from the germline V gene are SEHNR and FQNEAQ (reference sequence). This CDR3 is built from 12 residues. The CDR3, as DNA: TGTGCCAGCAGCAGCCAGGGCGGTGGCTACACCTTC. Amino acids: CASSSQGGGYTF.

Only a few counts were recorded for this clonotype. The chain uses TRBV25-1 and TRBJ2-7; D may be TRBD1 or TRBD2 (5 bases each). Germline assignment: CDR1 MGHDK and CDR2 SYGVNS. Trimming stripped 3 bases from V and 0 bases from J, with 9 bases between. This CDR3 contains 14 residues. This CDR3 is CASSDGGSSYEQYF. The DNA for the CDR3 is TGTGCCAGCAGTGATGGGGGAAGCTCCTACGAGCAGTACTTC.

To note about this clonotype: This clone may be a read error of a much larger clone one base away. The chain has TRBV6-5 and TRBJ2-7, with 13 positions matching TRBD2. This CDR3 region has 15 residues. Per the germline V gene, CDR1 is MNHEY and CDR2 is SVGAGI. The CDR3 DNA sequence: TGTGTCAGCAGTGCGGGACTAGCGGGGAGCTACGAGCAGTACGTC. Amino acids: CVSSAGLAGSYEQYV.

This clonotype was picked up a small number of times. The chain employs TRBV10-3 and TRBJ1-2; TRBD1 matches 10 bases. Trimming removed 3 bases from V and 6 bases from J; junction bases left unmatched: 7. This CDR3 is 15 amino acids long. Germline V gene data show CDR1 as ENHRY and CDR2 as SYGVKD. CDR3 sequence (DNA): TGTGCCATCAGTGATCCGGACAGGGGGTACGATGGCTACACCTTC. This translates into CAISDPDRGYDGYTF.

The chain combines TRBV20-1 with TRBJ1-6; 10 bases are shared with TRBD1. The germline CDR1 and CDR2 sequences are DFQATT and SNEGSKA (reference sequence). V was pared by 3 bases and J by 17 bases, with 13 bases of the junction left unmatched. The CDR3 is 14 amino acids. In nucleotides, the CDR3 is TGCAGTGCTAGTGGGGACAGGGGCGCTACCGGAATCCACTTT. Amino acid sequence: CSASGDRGATGIHF.

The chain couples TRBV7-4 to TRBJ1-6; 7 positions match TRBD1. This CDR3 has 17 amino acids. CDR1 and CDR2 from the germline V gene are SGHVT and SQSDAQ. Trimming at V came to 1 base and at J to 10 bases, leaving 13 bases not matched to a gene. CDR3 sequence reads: CASSLGDRDKGPSPLHF. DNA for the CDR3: TGTGCCAGCAGCTTAGGCGACAGGGATAAGGGTCCCTCACCCCTCCACTTT.

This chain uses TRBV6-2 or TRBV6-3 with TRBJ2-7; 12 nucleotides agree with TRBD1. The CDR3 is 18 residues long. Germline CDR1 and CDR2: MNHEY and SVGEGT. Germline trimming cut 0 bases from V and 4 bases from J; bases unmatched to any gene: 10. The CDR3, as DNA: TGTGCCAGCAGTTACTCGAAGGGACAGGGGGCGCTGAGATACGAGCAGTACGTC. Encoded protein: CASSYSKGQGALRYEQYV.

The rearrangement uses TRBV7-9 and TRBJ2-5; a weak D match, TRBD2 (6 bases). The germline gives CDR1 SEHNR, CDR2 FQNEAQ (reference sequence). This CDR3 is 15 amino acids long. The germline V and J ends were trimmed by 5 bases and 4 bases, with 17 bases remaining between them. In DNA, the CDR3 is TGTGCCAGCAGCCCCGAAGAGACTAGTCCAGAGACCCAGTACTTC. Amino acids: CASSPEETSPETQYF.

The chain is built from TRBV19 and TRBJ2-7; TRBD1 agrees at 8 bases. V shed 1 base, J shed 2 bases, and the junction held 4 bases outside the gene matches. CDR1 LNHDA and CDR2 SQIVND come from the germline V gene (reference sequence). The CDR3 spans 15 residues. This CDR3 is CASSIAQGQAYEQYF. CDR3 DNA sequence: TGTGCCAGTAGTATAGCCCAGGGACAGGCCTACGAGCAGTACTTC.

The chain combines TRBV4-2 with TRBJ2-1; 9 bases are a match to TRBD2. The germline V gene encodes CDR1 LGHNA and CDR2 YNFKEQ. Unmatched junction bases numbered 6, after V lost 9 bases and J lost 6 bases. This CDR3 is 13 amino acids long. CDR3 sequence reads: CASKLAGANEQFF. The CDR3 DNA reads TGTGCCAGTAAACTAGCGGGTGCCAATGAGCAGTTCTTC.

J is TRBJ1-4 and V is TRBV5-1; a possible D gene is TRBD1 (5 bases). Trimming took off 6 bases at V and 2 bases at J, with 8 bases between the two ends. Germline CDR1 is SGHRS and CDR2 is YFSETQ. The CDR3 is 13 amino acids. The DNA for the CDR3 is TGCGCCAGCAAGGAGGGGACTAATGAAAAACTGTTTTTT. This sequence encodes CASKEGTNEKLFF.

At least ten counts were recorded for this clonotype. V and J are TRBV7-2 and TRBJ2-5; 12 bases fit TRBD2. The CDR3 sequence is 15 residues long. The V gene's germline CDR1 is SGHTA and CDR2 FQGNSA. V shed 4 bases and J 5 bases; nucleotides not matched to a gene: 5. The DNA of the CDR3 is TGTGCCAGCAGCTCCGCTGGACTAGCGGGGGAGACCCAGTACTTC. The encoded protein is CASSSAGLAGETQYF.